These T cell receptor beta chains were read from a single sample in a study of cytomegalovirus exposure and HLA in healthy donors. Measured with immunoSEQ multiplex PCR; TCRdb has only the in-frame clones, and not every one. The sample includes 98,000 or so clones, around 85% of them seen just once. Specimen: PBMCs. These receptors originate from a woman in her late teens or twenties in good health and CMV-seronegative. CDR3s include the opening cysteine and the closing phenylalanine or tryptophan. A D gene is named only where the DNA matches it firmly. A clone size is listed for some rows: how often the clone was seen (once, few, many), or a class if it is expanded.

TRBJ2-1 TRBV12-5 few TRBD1 TGTGCTACGGGGTCGGGACAGGGGGTCAATGAGCAGTTCTTC CATGSGQGVNEQFF
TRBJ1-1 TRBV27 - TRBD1 TGTGCCAGCAGTTCCCTACGTACAGGGGGTGGAGGCACTGAAGCTTTCTTT CASSSLRTGGGGTEAFF
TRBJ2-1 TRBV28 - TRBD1 TGTGCCAGCAGTTTAGGGACAGGGGGCTTTAATGAGCAGTTCTTC CASSLGTGGFNEQFF
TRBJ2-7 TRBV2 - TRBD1 TGTGCCAGATCCCGGGACAGGGGGGACGAGCAGTACTTC CARSRDRGDEQYF
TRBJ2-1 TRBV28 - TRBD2 TGTGCCACCACGGGGAGGGCATTTGATGAGCAGTTCTTC CATTGRAFDEQFF
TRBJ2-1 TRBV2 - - TGTGCCAGCAGTGAAAGCGGTGACTCCCTAAAGAATGAGCAGTTCTTC CASSESGDSLKNEQFF
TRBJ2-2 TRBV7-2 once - TGTGCCAGCAGCTCCCGGGGGACCGGGGAGCTGTTTTTT CASSSRGTGELFF
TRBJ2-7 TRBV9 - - TGTGCCAGCAGCTCCGACAGCCCGCCAGCCTACGAGCAGTACTTC CASSSDSPPAYEQYF
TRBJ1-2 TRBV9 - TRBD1 TGTGCCAGCAGCTTCAGAGATACAGGGGCTACTCCCACCTTC CASSFRDTGATPTF
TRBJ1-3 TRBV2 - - TGTGCCAGCAGTGCCGACGCACAAGGCGGCGGAAACACCATATATTTT CASSADAQGGGNTIYF
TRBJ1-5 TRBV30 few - TGTGCCTGGAGTAGGGACAAAGGACAGCCCCAGCATTTT CAWSRDKGQPQHF
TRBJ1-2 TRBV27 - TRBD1 TGTGCCAGCAGTTCGGACAGGAAGATCTACTATGGCTACACCTTC CASSSDRKIYYGYTF
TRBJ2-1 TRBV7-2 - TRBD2 TGTGCCAGCAGCTTAGCGTTAAGAATTGCTAGCGGGCTTACCCGCTCCTACAATGAGCAGTTCTTC CASSLALRIASGLTRSYNEQFF
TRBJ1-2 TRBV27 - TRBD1 TGTGCCAGCAGTTTAACCCCGGACAGGAAGGATGGCTACACCTTC CASSLTPDRKDGYTF
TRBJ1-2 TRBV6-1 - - TGTGCCAGCACGGGGGACGTCGCCTATGGCTACACCTTC CASTGDVAYGYTF
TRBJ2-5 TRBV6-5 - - TGTGCCAGCAGTTACTCGATACAGGGCCGAGAGACCCAGTACTTC CASSYSIQGRETQYF
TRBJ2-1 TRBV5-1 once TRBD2 TGCGCCAGCAGCACAGGACTAGAGGATGAGCAGTTCTTC CASSTGLEDEQFF
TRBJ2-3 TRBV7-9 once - TGTGCCAGCAGCTTATCACAGGGACCAGATACGCAGTATTTT CASSLSQGPDTQYF
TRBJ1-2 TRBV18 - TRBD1 TGTGCCAGCTCACCGATAGAACAGGGGAAGTACGGCTACACCTTC CASSPIEQGKYGYTF
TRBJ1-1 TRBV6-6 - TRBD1 TGTGCCAGCAGAATCCAGGGGGCGCGCACTGAAGCTTTCTTT CASRIQGARTEAFF
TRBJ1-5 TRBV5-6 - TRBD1 TGTGCCAGCAGCTTCGGGACAGGGGATAGCAATCAGCCCCAGCATTTT CASSFGTGDSNQPQHF
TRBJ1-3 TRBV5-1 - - TGCGCCAGCAGCATAGACAGAACTGGAAACACCATATATTTT CASSIDRTGNTIYF
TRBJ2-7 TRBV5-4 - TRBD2 TGTGCCAGCAGCCGGGAGGCGGGCGCCTACGAGCAGTACTTC CASSREAGAYEQYF
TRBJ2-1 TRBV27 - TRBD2 TGTGCCAGCATACCCCGGCTAGCGGGGAGTGAGCAGTTCTTC CASIPRLAGSEQFF
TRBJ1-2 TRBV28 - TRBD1 TGTGCCAGCAGTTTGTTGCGGGACAGCCTAGTTTATGGCTACACCTTC CASSLLRDSLVYGYTF
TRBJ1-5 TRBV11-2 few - TGTGCCAGCAGCCCCTTCGGGGGGGCTGGGCAGCCCCAGCATTTT CASSPFGGAGQPQHF
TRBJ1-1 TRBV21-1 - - TGTGCCAGCACAGCAGGGGGGAACACTGAAGCTTTCTTT CASTAGGNTEAFF
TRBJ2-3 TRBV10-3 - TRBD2 TGTGCCATCAATAAAGGACTAGCGGGGGGTGCTAGCACAGATACGCAGTATTTT CAINKGLAGGASTDTQYF
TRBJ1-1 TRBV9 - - TGTGCCAGCAGCGTAGACAGCCAAAACACTGAAGCTTTCTTT CASSVDSQNTEAFF
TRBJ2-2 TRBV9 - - TGTGCCAGCAGCGTATGGGGCGGGGCGAACACCGGGGAGCTGTTTTTT CASSVWGGANTGELFF
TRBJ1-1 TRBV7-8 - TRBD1 TGTGCCAGCAGCCCCCCAGGGGGCCCTGAAGCGGACACTGAAGCTTTCTTT CASSPPGGPEADTEAFF
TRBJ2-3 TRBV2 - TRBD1 TGTGCCAGCATGTCCCCGAGGGACAGGACAGATACGCAGTATTTT CASMSPRDRTDTQYF
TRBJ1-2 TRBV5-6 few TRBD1 TGTGCCAGCAGCCCACCGGGACAGCCTTATGGCTACACCTTC CASSPPGQPYGYTF
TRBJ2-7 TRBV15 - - TGTGCCACCAGCAGCCCAATTCTCCGGGGTCTTGAACCGGGCAGAACTTACGAGCAGTACTTC CATSSPILRGLEPGRTYEQYF
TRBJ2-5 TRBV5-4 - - TGTGCCAGCAGCTTGGCCACGGAGTTGGAGACCCAGTACTTC CASSLATELETQYF
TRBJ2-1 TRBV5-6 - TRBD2 TGTGCCAGCAGCTTGCGGGGGGGGATATCCAATGAGCAGTTCTTC CASSLRGGISNEQFF
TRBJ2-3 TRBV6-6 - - TGTGCCAGCAGTGCCCCGGGCACAGATACGCAGTATTTT CASSAPGTDTQYF
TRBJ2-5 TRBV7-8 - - TGTGCCAGCAGCTTAGGCCGGGGGACGGGGGAGACCCAGTACTTC CASSLGRGTGETQYF
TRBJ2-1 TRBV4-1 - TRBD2 TGCGCCAGCAGCCCGCCTAGCGGGGGGGGGCTCAATGAGCAGTTCTTC CASSPPSGGGLNEQFF
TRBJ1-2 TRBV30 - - TGTGCCTGGACCCCTGAAGCCGGGGACTATGGCTACACCTTC CAWTPEAGDYGYTF
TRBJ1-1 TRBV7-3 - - TGTGCCAGCAGCTTAAGCGGGACCGGGGGCACTGAAGCTTTCTTT CASSLSGTGGTEAFF
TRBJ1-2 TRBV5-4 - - TGTGCCAGCAGCCCAAGGGGTAAAGATGGCTACACCTTC CASSPRGKDGYTF